Below, one T cell receptor beta chain is given with its context. What it binds is not known. CDR1 and CDR2 from the germline V gene are SGHKS and YYEKEE (reference sequence). The CDR3 loop spans 13 amino acids. The germline V and J ends were trimmed by 5 bases and 0 bases, with 8 bases remaining between them. This sample is part of a study of blood T cells in healthy people across ages. Study-level results: Whereas aged donors had fewer naive CD4+ cells, long-lived donors had more of them and higher diversity. The study could not conclusively compare naive and antigen-experienced cells, given its unsorted PBMCs.

Alongside a J-beta primer mix, a sample-barcoded 5' primer served in a second PCR lasting roughly 7 to 11 cycles. All cDNA molecules were each tagged by a template-switch adaptor with 12 random nucleotides. Via MiXCR, TCRdb re-called the 5' RACE reads, giving one row per CDR3 protein. The profile shows 1.5 million to 2 million distinct CDR3 sequences, approximately 40% of them singletons. This receptor was taken from a human donor in good health. The chain is built from TRBV5-5 and TRBJ1-1; D is unclear. The sample was blood. CDR3 in amino acids: CASSWPMNTEAFF. The DNA for the CDR3 is TGTGCCAGCAGTTGGCCTATGAACACTGAAGCTTTCTTT. Filled out from reference TRBV5-5 and TRBJ1-1, the complete variable domain reads DAGVTQSPTHLIKTRGQQVTLRCSPISGHKSVSWYQQVLGQGPQFIFQYYEKEERGRGNFPDRFSARQFPNYSSELNVNALLLGDSALYLCASSWPMNTEAFFGQGTRLTVV.